The rows below give T cell receptor beta chains drawn from one sample of a study of EBV T-cell therapy then PD-1 blockade in nasopharyngeal carcinoma. No antigens are known for them. The protocol was immunoSEQ multiplex PCR, while the TCRdb copy is restricted to in-frame clones and leaves out a portion. The sample carries about 23,000 clones, approximately 80% recorded once. The sequencing here drew on CD8+ T cells from blood, taken at roughly day 60 from a patient whose treatment included autologous EBV-specific T cells and nivolumab. The receptors shown here come from a man in his forties with nasopharyngeal carcinoma. CDR3s include the opening cysteine and the closing phenylalanine or tryptophan. D genes are given only for firm matches. Only part of the rows carry a size: once, few, many, or a class if the clone is expanded.

j_call: TRBJ2-3; clone_size: .; d_call: TRBD2; cdr3_length: 17; v_call: TRBV19; cdr3_nt: TGTGCCAGTAGTATAGCCTTCCTAGCGGGGGGCAGAGATACGCAGTATTTT; cdr3_aa: CASSIAFLAGGRDTQYF
j_call: TRBJ1-1; clone_size: .; d_call: .; cdr3_length: 12; v_call: TRBV6-6; cdr3_nt: TGTGCCAGCAGTGACGAGGGGACTGAAGCTTTCTTT; cdr3_aa: CASSDEGTEAFF
j_call: TRBJ2-1; clone_size: .; d_call: .; cdr3_length: 13; v_call: TRBV12-3/TRBV12-4; cdr3_nt: TGTGCCAGCAGTTTTGGGCCGGGCAATGAGCAGTTCTTC; cdr3_aa: CASSFGPGNEQFF
j_call: TRBJ1-1; clone_size: .; d_call: TRBD1; cdr3_length: 13; v_call: TRBV28; cdr3_nt: TGTGCCAGCATAGGACAGGGTTGGACTGAAGCTTTCTTT; cdr3_aa: CASIGQGWTEAFF
j_call: TRBJ2-1; clone_size: .; d_call: .; cdr3_length: 12; v_call: TRBV25-1; cdr3_nt: TGTGCCAGCAGTGAATACGGGGATGAGCAGTTCTTC; cdr3_aa: CASSEYGDEQFF
j_call: TRBJ2-7; clone_size: .; d_call: .; cdr3_length: 13; v_call: TRBV5-1; cdr3_nt: TGCGCCAGCAGATCCACTCAGGGGTACGAGCAGTACTTC; cdr3_aa: CASRSTQGYEQYF
j_call: TRBJ1-4; clone_size: .; d_call: TRBD1; cdr3_length: 19; v_call: TRBV14; cdr3_nt: TGTGCCAGCAGCCCCTCGGACAGGGGGAATCTGGTGCGGTATGAAAAACTGTTTTTT; cdr3_aa: CASSPSDRGNLVRYEKLFF
j_call: TRBJ1-2; clone_size: .; d_call: TRBD1; cdr3_length: 16; v_call: TRBV6-6; cdr3_nt: TGTGCCAGCAGTTACACCAGGGGGCAGCAAGTGGACGGCTACACCTTC; cdr3_aa: CASSYTRGQQVDGYTF
j_call: TRBJ2-7; clone_size: .; d_call: TRBD1; cdr3_length: 15; v_call: TRBV2; cdr3_nt: TGTGCCAGCAGTGAATGGACAGGGGTCGCCTACGAGCAGTACTTC; cdr3_aa: CASSEWTGVAYEQYF
j_call: TRBJ2-7; clone_size: .; d_call: TRBD2; cdr3_length: 15; v_call: TRBV7-6; cdr3_nt: TGTGCCAGCAGCTTAGAGGCTAGCGGGATGTACGAGCAGTACTTC; cdr3_aa: CASSLEASGMYEQYF
j_call: TRBJ1-2; clone_size: .; d_call: .; cdr3_length: 11; v_call: TRBV9; cdr3_nt: TGTGCCAGCAGGGGCAACTATGGCTACACCTTC; cdr3_aa: CASRGNYGYTF
j_call: TRBJ2-1; clone_size: .; d_call: .; cdr3_length: 12; v_call: TRBV6-1; cdr3_nt: TGTGCCAGCAGTGAAGACGGATATGAGCAGTTCTTC; cdr3_aa: CASSEDGYEQFF
j_call: TRBJ2-3; clone_size: .; d_call: TRBD1; cdr3_length: 14; v_call: TRBV2; cdr3_nt: TGTGCCAGCAAAGGCGGACAGGGTACAGATACGCAGTATTTT; cdr3_aa: CASKGGQGTDTQYF
j_call: TRBJ2-7; clone_size: .; d_call: TRBD1; cdr3_length: 14; v_call: TRBV7-6; cdr3_nt: TGTGCCAGCAGCCCCGACAGGGGGTCCTACGAGCAGTACTTC; cdr3_aa: CASSPDRGSYEQYF
j_call: TRBJ2-1; clone_size: .; d_call: TRBD1; cdr3_length: 11; v_call: TRBV2; cdr3_nt: TGTGCCAGCAACGACAGGGGGACGCAGTTCTTC; cdr3_aa: CASNDRGTQFF
j_call: TRBJ2-1; clone_size: .; d_call: .; cdr3_length: 16; v_call: TRBV21-1; cdr3_nt: TGTGCCAGCAGCACGAAAAACAGGGGGCAGAGGAATGAGCAGTTCTTC; cdr3_aa: CASSTKNRGQRNEQFF
j_call: TRBJ1-5; clone_size: .; d_call: .; cdr3_length: 16; v_call: TRBV19; cdr3_nt: TGTGCCAGTAGTAAAATGACACAGGGTGTGCATCAGCCCCAGCATTTT; cdr3_aa: CASSKMTQGVHQPQHF
j_call: TRBJ1-5; clone_size: .; d_call: .; cdr3_length: 13; v_call: TRBV27; cdr3_nt: TGTGCCAGCAGTTGGGGCAGCGGTCAGCCCCAGCATTTT; cdr3_aa: CASSWGSGQPQHF
j_call: TRBJ1-6; clone_size: .; d_call: .; cdr3_length: 15; v_call: TRBV19; cdr3_nt: TGTGCCAGTAGTATCCGGGGTACCCTGAATTCACCCCTCCACTTT; cdr3_aa: CASSIRGTLNSPLHF
j_call: TRBJ1-5; clone_size: once; d_call: .; cdr3_length: 15; v_call: TRBV7-2; cdr3_nt: TGTGCCAGCAGCTTATTCAGGGGTCAAAATCAGCCCCAGCATTTT; cdr3_aa: CASSLFRGQNQPQHF
j_call: TRBJ2-5; clone_size: .; d_call: .; cdr3_length: 13; v_call: TRBV4-2; cdr3_nt: TGTGCCAGCAGCCAAGAGCGGCGAGAGACCCAGTACTTC; cdr3_aa: CASSQERRETQYF
j_call: TRBJ2-5; clone_size: once; d_call: .; cdr3_length: 14; v_call: TRBV6-5; cdr3_nt: TGTGCCAGCAGTATAACAGGAATCCAAGAGACCCAGTACTTC; cdr3_aa: CASSITGIQETQYF
j_call: TRBJ2-7; clone_size: .; d_call: TRBD1; cdr3_length: 14; v_call: TRBV27; cdr3_nt: TGTGCCAGCACCGATACAGGGGTCTCGTATGAGCAGTACTTC; cdr3_aa: CASTDTGVSYEQYF
j_call: TRBJ2-7; clone_size: few; d_call: TRBD1; cdr3_length: 14; v_call: TRBV15; cdr3_nt: TGTGCCACCAGCAGAGATGGGACAGGGGATCAGCAGTACTTC; cdr3_aa: CATSRDGTGDQQYF
j_call: TRBJ1-5; clone_size: .; d_call: TRBD1; cdr3_length: 15; v_call: TRBV2; cdr3_nt: TGTGCCAGCAGCTGGGGGACAGGGGGCAATCAGCCCCAGCATTTT; cdr3_aa: CASSWGTGGNQPQHF
j_call: TRBJ2-1; clone_size: .; d_call: TRBD1; cdr3_length: 17; v_call: TRBV27; cdr3_nt: TGTGCCAGCAGTTTACCTCGGACAGGGGGCTCCTACAATGAGCAGTTCTTC; cdr3_aa: CASSLPRTGGSYNEQFF
j_call: TRBJ2-3; clone_size: .; d_call: .; cdr3_length: 14; v_call: TRBV6-4; cdr3_nt: TGTGCCAGCAGTGAAGAGGGAAGCACAGATACGCAGTATTTT; cdr3_aa: CASSEEGSTDTQYF
j_call: TRBJ2-2; clone_size: .; d_call: .; cdr3_length: 15; v_call: TRBV19; cdr3_nt: TGTGCCAGTAGTATAGGAGGGGGGGGCCCCGGGGAGCTGTTTTTT; cdr3_aa: CASSIGGGGPGELFF
j_call: TRBJ1-2; clone_size: .; d_call: .; cdr3_length: 14; v_call: TRBV6-1; cdr3_nt: TGTGCCAGCACGGGATCGGGGCCTAACTATGGCTACACCTTC; cdr3_aa: CASTGSGPNYGYTF
j_call: TRBJ1-2; clone_size: .; d_call: TRBD1; cdr3_length: 15; v_call: TRBV7-3; cdr3_nt: TGTGCCAGCAGCTTAGGGCAGGGGGCGGGCTATGGCTACACCTTC; cdr3_aa: CASSLGQGAGYGYTF
j_call: TRBJ2-5; clone_size: .; d_call: .; cdr3_length: 14; v_call: TRBV6-6; cdr3_nt: TGTGCCAGCAGTTACTTGGCAGTCCAAGAGACCCAGTACTTC; cdr3_aa: CASSYLAVQETQYF
j_call: TRBJ2-5; clone_size: .; d_call: .; cdr3_length: 15; v_call: TRBV24-1; cdr3_nt: TGTGCCACCAGTGATGTGACAGCCCCCAGAGAGACCCAGTACTTC; cdr3_aa: CATSDVTAPRETQYF
j_call: TRBJ1-3; clone_size: medium-sized; d_call: .; cdr3_length: 14; v_call: TRBV7-8; cdr3_nt: TGTGCCAGCAGCTTAGATACCACTGGAAACACCATATATTTT; cdr3_aa: CASSLDTTGNTIYF
j_call: TRBJ2-7; clone_size: .; d_call: .; cdr3_length: 13; v_call: TRBV12-3/TRBV12-4; cdr3_nt: TGTGCCAGCAGCCTCAGGACTATCTACGAGCAGTACTTC; cdr3_aa: CASSLRTIYEQYF
j_call: TRBJ2-1; clone_size: .; d_call: .; cdr3_length: 18; v_call: TRBV4-3; cdr3_nt: TGCGCCAGCAGCCAAGATCCTGGCGGGGCACGGAACTTCAATGAGCAGTTCTTC; cdr3_aa: CASSQDPGGARNFNEQFF
j_call: TRBJ2-7; clone_size: .; d_call: .; cdr3_length: 14; v_call: TRBV15; cdr3_nt: TGTGCCACCAGCAGAGATCGCAGTAACTACGAGCAGTACTTC; cdr3_aa: CATSRDRSNYEQYF
j_call: TRBJ2-2; clone_size: .; d_call: TRBD2; cdr3_length: 17; v_call: TRBV6-4; cdr3_nt: TGTGCCAGCAGTAACGACGGGACTAGCGGGGAAGCCGGGGAGCTGTTTTTT; cdr3_aa: CASSNDGTSGEAGELFF
j_call: TRBJ2-1; clone_size: .; d_call: TRBD1; cdr3_length: 14; v_call: TRBV7-2; cdr3_nt: TGTGCCAGCAGCCCCTGGACAGGGGGGAATGAGCAGTTCTTC; cdr3_aa: CASSPWTGGNEQFF
j_call: TRBJ2-3; clone_size: .; d_call: .; cdr3_length: 13; v_call: TRBV10-3; cdr3_nt: TGTGCCATCAGTGAAAGGGGGATTCATACGCAGTATTTT; cdr3_aa: CAISERGIHTQYF
j_call: TRBJ2-3; clone_size: .; d_call: .; cdr3_length: 13; v_call: TRBV7-9; cdr3_nt: TGTGCCAGCAGCCGGCCGGCCACAGATACGCAGTATTTT; cdr3_aa: CASSRPATDTQYF
j_call: TRBJ2-7; clone_size: .; d_call: .; cdr3_length: 16; v_call: TRBV7-9; cdr3_nt: TGTGCCAGCAGCTTATGGCGTCAAGGAACTTACTACGAGCAGTACTTC; cdr3_aa: CASSLWRQGTYYEQYF
j_call: TRBJ1-1; clone_size: once; d_call: .; cdr3_length: 13; v_call: TRBV6-5; cdr3_nt: TGTGCCAGCAGTTACAGGGCAAGCGCTGAAGCTTTCTTT; cdr3_aa: CASSYRASAEAFF
j_call: TRBJ2-3; clone_size: .; d_call: TRBD2; cdr3_length: 16; v_call: TRBV6-4; cdr3_nt: TGTGCCAGCAGTGACGGAAGCGGGGGGGCCCCAGATACGCAGTATTTT; cdr3_aa: CASSDGSGGAPDTQYF
j_call: TRBJ1-3; clone_size: .; d_call: .; cdr3_length: 16; v_call: TRBV6-5; cdr3_nt: TGTGCCAGCAGTTACGGGGTCGAAATCTCTGGAAACACCATATATTTT; cdr3_aa: CASSYGVEISGNTIYF
j_call: TRBJ1-1; clone_size: .; d_call: .; cdr3_length: 12; v_call: TRBV12-3/TRBV12-4; cdr3_nt: TGTGCCAGCAGTTTTGGGGTAGATAAAGCTTTCTTT; cdr3_aa: CASSFGVDKAFF